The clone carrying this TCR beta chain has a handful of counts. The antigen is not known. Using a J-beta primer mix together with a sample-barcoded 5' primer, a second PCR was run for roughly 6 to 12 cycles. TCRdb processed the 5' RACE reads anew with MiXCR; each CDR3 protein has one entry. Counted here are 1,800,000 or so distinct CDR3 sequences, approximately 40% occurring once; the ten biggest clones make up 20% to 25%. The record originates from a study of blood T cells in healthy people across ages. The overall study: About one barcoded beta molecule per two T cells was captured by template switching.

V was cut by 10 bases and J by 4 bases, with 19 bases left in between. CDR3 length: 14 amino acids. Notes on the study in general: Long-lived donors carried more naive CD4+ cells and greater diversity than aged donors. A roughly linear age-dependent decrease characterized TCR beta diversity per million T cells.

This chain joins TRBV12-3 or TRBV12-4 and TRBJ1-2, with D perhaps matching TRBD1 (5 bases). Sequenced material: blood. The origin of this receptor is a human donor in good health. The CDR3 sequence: CATTGRGGSYGYTF. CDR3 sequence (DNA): TGTGCCACCACCGGGAGGGGTGGGTCCTATGGCTACACCTTC.